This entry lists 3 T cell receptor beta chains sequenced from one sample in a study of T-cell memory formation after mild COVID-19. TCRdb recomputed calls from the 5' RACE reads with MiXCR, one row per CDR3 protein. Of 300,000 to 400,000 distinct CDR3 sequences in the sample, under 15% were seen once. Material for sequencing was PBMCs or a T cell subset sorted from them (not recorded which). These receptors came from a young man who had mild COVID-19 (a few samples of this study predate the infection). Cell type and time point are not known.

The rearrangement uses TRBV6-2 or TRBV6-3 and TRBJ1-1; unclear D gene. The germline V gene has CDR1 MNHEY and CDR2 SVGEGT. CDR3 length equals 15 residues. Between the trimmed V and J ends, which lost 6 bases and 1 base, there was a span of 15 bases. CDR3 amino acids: CASSWTSLGNTEAFF. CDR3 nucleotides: TGTGCCAGCAGCTGGACTAGTTTGGGGAACACTGAAGCTTTCTTT.

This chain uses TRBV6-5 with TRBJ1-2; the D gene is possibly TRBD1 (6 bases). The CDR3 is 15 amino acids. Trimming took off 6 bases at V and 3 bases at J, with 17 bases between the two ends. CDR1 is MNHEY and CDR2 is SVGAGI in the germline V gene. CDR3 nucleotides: TGTGCCAGCAGGCAGAGACAGGAGACGTACTATGGCTACACCTTC. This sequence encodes CASRQRQETYYGYTF.

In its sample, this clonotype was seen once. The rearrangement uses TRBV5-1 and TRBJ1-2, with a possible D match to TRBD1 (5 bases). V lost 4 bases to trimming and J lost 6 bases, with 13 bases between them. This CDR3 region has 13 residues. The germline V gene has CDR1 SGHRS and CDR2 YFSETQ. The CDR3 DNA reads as TGCGCCAGCAGCCTGTCGGGGGTCGATGGCTACACCTTC. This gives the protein CASSLSGVDGYTF.